This T cell receptor (beta chain) comes out of a study of post-analysis software for immune sequencing data. The V end lost 5 bases, the J end lost 5 bases, and 13 bases lay between the germline ends. The germline V gene has CDR1 MDHEN and CDR2 SYDVKM. This CDR3 comprises 13 residues. This clonotype was seen at least ten times. What it recognizes is unknown. Broader study findings: Multiple sclerosis was associated with a significant reduction in normalized Chao1 diversity relative to controls. Patients used about 5 TRBV segments, including TRBV5-6, TRBV5-1 and TRBV20-1, more often than controls.

Unique molecular identifiers were present in the TCR beta cDNA libraries. TCRdb re-called the PCR reads through MiXCR, storing one row per CDR3 protein. The sample includes some 190,000 distinct CDR3 sequences, 29% of them seen just once. The chain employs TRBV28 and TRBJ2-7; TRBD2 might be the D (5 bases). Source material: blood. The clonotype comes from a girl under 18 with multiple sclerosis. The CDR3 coding sequence is TGTGCCAGCAGTCGGTCGGGGTTTGACGAGCAGTACTTC. Protein sequence: CASSRSGFDEQYF.